Below, 21 T cell receptor beta chains from the same sample are listed, as sequenced in a study of T cell responses to AZD1222 COVID-19 vaccine. Repertoires were generated with immunoSEQ multiplex PCR, while TCRdb's copy carries only in-frame clones and drops some. This table has roughly 110,000 clones, roughly 90% appearing once. Sample: peripheral blood, taken on day 0 of AZD1222 vaccination. These receptors were collected from an adult in good health.

The chain combines TRBV15 with TRBJ1-1; the match to TRBD1 covers 7 bases. V was clipped by 3 bases and J by 10 bases; unmatched bases: 11. Germline V gene data show CDR1 as LNHNV and CDR2 as YYDKDF (reference sequence). The CDR3 runs to 14 residues. The CDR3 region has the DNA TGTGCCACCAGCAGCCAGGGACAGCTAATGGGAGCTTTCTTT. It translates to CATSSQGQLMGAFF.

The V call is TRBV13, the J call TRBJ2-1, with D maybe TRBD1 (6 bases). Germline V gene data show CDR1 as PRHDT and CDR2 as FYEKMQ (reference sequence). The CDR3 runs 17 residues. Deletions cut 5 bases from V and 4 bases from J, with 21 bases between. The CDR3 loop is CASSPTPLTGTYNEQFF. In DNA form, the CDR3 reads TGTGCCAGCAGCCCGACACCCTTGACAGGAACATACAATGAGCAGTTCTTC.

J is TRBJ2-3 and V is TRBV11-2; D perhaps matches TRBD2 (6 bases). Trimming left V 2 bases short and J 3 bases short, with 12 bases between. CDR1 and CDR2 from the germline V gene are SGHAT and FQNNGV. This CDR3 has 15 residues. The CDR3: CASSLLQTSTDTQYF. The CDR3 nucleotides read TGTGCCAGCAGCTTACTCCAGACTAGTACAGATACGCAGTATTTT.

The chain has TRBV5-1 and TRBJ2-1; 14 positions agree with TRBD2. Per germline, CDR1 SGHRS and CDR2 YFSETQ. This CDR3 has 15 amino acids. V lost 4 bases and J lost 10; bases outside the gene matches: 7. The CDR3 sequence is CASSAGLAGGGEQFF. The CDR3 DNA follows: TGCGCCAGCAGCGCCGGACTAGCGGGAGGAGGAGAGCAGTTCTTC.

The chain uses TRBV5-1 and TRBJ2-7; TRBD1 aligns across 8 bases. After removal of 2 bases from V and 5 bases from J, the junction contained 6 bases not matched to a gene. Germline V gene lookup returns CDR1 SGHRS and CDR2 YFSETQ. The CDR3 is 14 amino acids. CDR3 coding DNA: TGCGCCAGCAGCTTATCAGGGGGCTTGAACGAGCAGTACTTC. Encoded protein: CASSLSGGLNEQYF.

The chain carries TRBV5-6 and TRBJ1-5; D is unresolved. Germline CDR1 reads SGHDT; CDR2 reads YYEEEE. Trimming removed 3 bases from V and 8 bases from J, with 12 bases in between. This CDR3 is built from 13 residues. CDR3 sequence (DNA): TGTGCCAGCAGCTGGTCCGGGGAGAAGCCCCAGCATTTT. Its protein product is CASSWSGEKPQHF. Full variable domain (remainder filled in from reference TRBV5-6 and TRBJ1-5): DAGVTQSPTHLIKTRGQQVTLRCSPKSGHDTVSWYQQALGQGPQFIFQYYEEEERQRGNFPDRFSGHQFPNYSSELNVNALLLGDSALYLCASSWSGEKPQHFGDGTRLSIL.

This chain joins TRBV4-1 and TRBJ1-3; TRBD1 is a possible D gene (6 bases). The CDR3 sequence is 15 residues long. V was shortened by 4 bases and J by 5 bases, with 15 bases between the two germline ends. Looked up from germline, CDR1 is MGHRA and CDR2 is YSYEKL. CDR3 in DNA: TGCGCCAGCAGCCTCCGACAGGAGCAACGAAACACCATATATTTT. Protein: CASSLRQEQRNTIYF.

The CDR3 spells CASATGLAGSTDTQYF. Written as DNA, the CDR3 is TGCGCCAGCGCAACGGGACTAGCGGGAAGCACAGATACGCAGTATTTT. The rearrangement uses TRBV10-1 and TRBJ2-3; 13 nucleotides agree with TRBD2. Germline-derived CDR1 and CDR2 are WNHNN and SYGVQD (reference sequence). With 8 bases clipped from V and 0 bases from J, the junction kept 5 bases outside the gene matches. The CDR3 is 16 amino acids.

The chain links TRBV7-8 to TRBJ1-2; no reliable D call. The germline V and J ends were trimmed by 3 bases and 0 bases, with 14 bases remaining between them. The CDR3 has 16 amino acids. Germline V CDR1 and CDR2: SGHVS, FQNEAQ. The CDR3 nucleotides read TGTGCCAGCAGCTTTGGCAGCCCAGGAGCTAACTATGGCTACACCTTC. Its translation is CASSFGSPGANYGYTF.

V usage is TRBV15 and J usage is TRBJ1-2; D possibly corresponds to TRBD1 (6 bases). This CDR3 is 14 amino acids long. V was trimmed by 0 bases and J by 4 bases, leaving 9 bases between them. Germline-derived CDR1 and CDR2 are LNHNV and YYDKDF (reference sequence). The CDR3 here is CATSREDRLYGYTF. The CDR3 DNA reads as TGTGCCACCAGCAGAGAGGACAGACTCTATGGCTACACCTTC.

The table lists this clone with a few counts. The chain links TRBV10-3 to TRBJ2-3; D gene ambiguous. The CDR3 extends over 14 amino acids. V gave up 0 bases and J gave up 2 bases, with 6 bases separating them. The germline gives CDR1 ENHRY, CDR2 SYGVKD. CDR3 in amino acids: CAISESGSTDTQYF. In nucleotides, the CDR3 is TGTGCCATCAGTGAGTCGGGTTCCACAGATACGCAGTATTTT.

The chain has TRBV27 and TRBJ2-1; D possibly matches TRBD1 or TRBD2 (5 bases each). The CDR3 length is 15 residues. V lost 4 bases, J lost 4 bases, and 14 bases lay in between. Germline CDR1 is MNHEY and CDR2 is SMNVEV (reference sequence). The CDR3 reads CASSSGTPRYNEQFF. As DNA, the CDR3 is TGTGCCAGCAGTTCCGGGACCCCACGGTACAATGAGCAGTTCTTC.

The chain has TRBV10-3 and TRBJ2-1, with 15 bases matching TRBD2. The CDR3 contains 15 residues. CDR1 ENHRY and CDR2 SYGVKD come from the germline V gene. V dropped 5 bases and J dropped 6; count of bases not matched to a gene: 2. The DNA of the CDR3 is TGTGCCATCAGTATGGGACTAGCGGGAGGCAATGAGCAGTTCTTC. This encodes CAISMGLAGGNEQFF.

A single count supports this clone. This chain uses TRBV7-3 with TRBJ2-5; D remains ambiguous. There are 13 residues in the CDR3. The V end lost 4 bases, the J end lost 1 base, and 7 bases lay between the germline ends. CDR1 SGHTA and CDR2 FQGTGA come from the germline V gene. Here the CDR3 reads CASSSNTQETQYF. The CDR3 DNA reads TGTGCCAGCAGCTCCAACACCCAAGAGACCCAGTACTTC.

The chain couples TRBV5-6 to TRBJ1-2; the D gene is possibly TRBD1 (5 bases). CDR1 and CDR2 (germline): SGHDT, YYEEEE. Trimming removed 5 bases at V and 1 base at J, with 15 bases between. There are 15 residues in the CDR3. CDR3 amino acids: CASSLTATYNYGYTF. DNA for the CDR3: TGTGCCAGCAGTTTGACAGCCACATATAACTATGGCTACACCTTC.

This clone was recorded a few times. This chain links TRBV19 with TRBJ2-7; D perhaps matches TRBD2 (6 bases). V lost 2 bases and J lost 0, with 14 bases in between. The CDR3 is made up of 16 amino acids. Per the germline V gene, CDR1 is LNHDA and CDR2 is SQIVND (reference sequence). The chain's CDR3 is CASSISLASSSYEQYF. CDR3 bases: TGTGCCAGTAGTATATCACTAGCTTCTAGCTCCTACGAGCAGTACTTC.

This clone occurred once. Additional DNA sequences in this sample encode the identical CDR3. This chain links TRBV6-5 with TRBJ1-2, with 11 bases fitting TRBD1. The germline V gene has CDR1 MNHEY and CDR2 SVGAGI. The CDR3 sequence is 16 residues long. The junction had 5 bases not matched to a gene; V was cut back by 0 bases and J by 5 bases. For the CDR3, the DNA is TGTGCCAGCAGTTACTCCCGGACAGGGGGCGGATATGGCTACACCTTC. Translating gives CASSYSRTGGGYGYTF.

This clone has just one count. The chain joins TRBV4-1 to TRBJ2-1; the match to TRBD2 covers 7 bases. Germline V gene lookup returns CDR1 MGHRA and CDR2 YSYEKL. Trimming at V came to 0 bases and at J to 5 bases, leaving 7 bases not matched to a gene. The CDR3 runs 16 residues. This CDR3 reads CASSQDMAGANNEQFF. CDR3 in DNA: TGCGCCAGCAGCCAAGATATGGCGGGAGCGAACAATGAGCAGTTCTTC.

J is TRBJ1-4 and V is TRBV6-5; D gene ambiguous. The CDR3 loop spans 15 amino acids. Germline-derived CDR1 and CDR2 are MNHEY and SVGAGI. V gave up 0 bases and J gave up 2 bases, with 7 bases separating them. For the CDR3, the DNA is TGTGCCAGCAGTTACTCGGCACGGACTAATGAAAAACTGTTTTTT. Amino acid sequence: CASSYSARTNEKLFF.

The chain has TRBV3-1 (or the pseudogene TRBV3-2) and TRBJ1-5, with D possibly TRBD1 on 5 matching bases. From germline, CDR1 is LGHDT and CDR2 YNNKEL (reference sequence). Deletions cut 4 bases from V and 3 bases from J, with 19 bases between. The CDR3 runs 17 residues. CDR3 amino acids: CASSPLGVGTTNQPQHF. In DNA form, the CDR3 reads TGTGCCAGCAGCCCCCTGGGGGTGGGGACCACCAATCAGCCCCAGCATTTT.

This chain joins TRBV9 and TRBJ1-5; no definite D call. There are 14 residues in the CDR3. Trimming pared 2 bases from V and 6 bases from J, leaving 12 bases between. Germline-derived CDR1 and CDR2 are SGDLS and YYNGEE. The CDR3 region has the DNA TGTGCCAGCAGCGTTCGATCGGAGGGTCAGCCCCAGCATTTT. As protein: CASSVRSEGQPQHF.